This TCR beta chain stems from a study of long-term antiretroviral therapy in people with HIV. Looked up from germline, CDR1 is KGHSH and CDR2 is LQKENI. The V and J ends lost 0 bases and 10 bases respectively, with 15 bases between them. The length of the CDR3 is 14 residues. The libraries were made with immunoSEQ v3.0 at survey level. Profiled with immunoSEQ multiplex PCR; TCRdb holds only in-frame clones, not every one. The sample has over 30,000 clones, approximately 87% seen once. At minimum, one pre-ART and two post-ART PBMC samples were obtained from each donor. HIV-positive participants were all treated in the United States.

V gene TRBV18 combines with J gene TRBJ1-1, with a weak D call TRBD1 (5 bases). The receptor was isolated from a woman aged 45-65 years with HIV. Material: unsorted PBMCs, obtained 1.2 years after starting antiretroviral therapy. The CDR3 coding sequence is TGTGCCAGCTCACCACCCAGTCAGACGAGGGGAGCTTTCTTT. Translation: CASSPPSQTRGAFF.